A selection of T cell receptor beta chains follows, all from one sample in a study of cytotoxic CD8 clonotypes in ibrutinib-treated CLL. Repertoires were generated with immunoSEQ multiplex PCR, while TCRdb's copy carries only in-frame clones and drops some. The sample records around 250,000 clones, 70% being singletons. Sequenced here: PBMCs, sampled after 24 months of ibrutinib treatment. These receptors all come from a human donor with chronic lymphocytic leukemia. The CDR3 runs from the conserved cysteine through the conserved F or W. The order of the fields is J gene, D gene, V gene, clone size, CDR3 protein, CDR3 DNA. A D gene is named only where the DNA matches it firmly. Size values are once, few and many counts, or a class for expanded clones, and some rows have none.

TRBJ2-7 TRBD2 TRBV29-1 - CSVPSRLAGGSNEQYF TGCAGCGTCCCCTCCCGACTAGCGGGGGGGTCTAACGAGCAGTACTTC
TRBJ2-1 - TRBV7-9 few CASSFPGFGEQFF TGTGCCAGCAGCTTTCCGGGTTTCGGTGAGCAGTTCTTC
TRBJ2-7 - TRBV6-5 few CASSYSGGVSYEQYF TGTGCCAGCAGTTACTCAGGAGGGGTTTCCTACGAGCAGTACTTC
TRBJ2-7 - TRBV10-2 - CASSRQPYEQYF TGCGCCAGCAGCAGGCAGCCCTACGAGCAGTACTTC
TRBJ1-1 - TRBV7-9 - CASSLTPGTGVTEAFF TGTGCCAGCAGCTTAACCCCCGGGACGGGGGTCACTGAAGCTTTCTTT
TRBJ2-1 TRBD2 TRBV5-4 - CASSFTLLAGGNEQFF TGTGCCAGCAGCTTCACCCTACTAGCGGGAGGGAATGAGCAGTTCTTC
TRBJ1-5 TRBD1 TRBV28 few CASSSGGQGSQPQHF TGTGCCAGTTCCTCTGGGGGACAGGGGTCTCAGCCCCAGCATTTT
TRBJ2-6 - TRBV30 - CAWSVLVRSGANVLTF TGTGCCTGGAGTGTACTTGTCCGCTCTGGGGCCAACGTCCTGACTTTC
TRBJ1-3 - TRBV28 - CASSLGGSGSGNTIYF TGTGCCAGCAGTTTAGGGGGATCGGGCTCTGGAAACACCATATATTTT
TRBJ2-1 TRBD2 TRBV11-2 - CASSSHQPGLGNEQFF TGTGCCAGCAGCTCCCACCAACCGGGACTAGGGAATGAGCAGTTCTTC
TRBJ1-1 - TRBV27 once CASSPGLYTEAFF TGTGCCAGCAGTCCCGGGTTATACACTGAAGCTTTCTTT
TRBJ2-7 - TRBV13 - CASSLTSYEQYF TGTGCCAGCAGCTTAACCTCCTACGAGCAGTACTTC
TRBJ2-4 - TRBV27 few CASSFSPGIVGIQYF TGTGCCAGCAGTTTCTCTCCAGGGATAGTGGGCATTCAGTACTTC
TRBJ2-5 TRBD2 TRBV5-1 once CASSTGLAGGETQYF TGCGCCAGCAGCACTGGACTAGCGGGAGGGGAGACCCAGTACTTC
TRBJ1-5 - TRBV6-5 few CASRAYGNQPQHF TGTGCCAGCCGCGCCTATGGCAATCAGCCCCAGCATTTT
TRBJ2-1 TRBD1 TRBV28 - CASSVRGQGTYNEQFF TGTGCCAGCAGTGTCCGGGGACAGGGTACCTACAATGAGCAGTTCTTC
TRBJ2-2 - TRBV27 - CASSPTTGELFF TGTGCCAGCAGTCCGACAACCGGGGAGCTGTTTTTT
TRBJ1-2 - TRBV18 few CASSPEVSGYTF TGTGCCAGCTCACCAGAGGTCAGCGGCTACACCTTC
TRBJ2-2 - TRBV2 - CASGLDTGELFF TGTGCCAGCGGGTTAGACACCGGGGAGCTGTTTTTT
TRBJ1-1 TRBD1 TRBV11-2 few CASSKRTGAHAEAFF TGTGCCAGCAGCAAACGGACAGGGGCGCACGCTGAAGCTTTCTTT
TRBJ1-1 TRBD1 TRBV29-1 - CSAETGMNTEAFF TGCAGCGCCGAGACAGGGATGAACACTGAAGCTTTCTTT
TRBJ2-7 - TRBV4-1 - CASSHESTSRYEQYF TGCGCCAGCAGCCACGAAAGTACTAGCAGGTACGAGCAGTACTTC
TRBJ2-1 - TRBV7-9 - CASSLSTYEQFF TGTGCCAGCAGCTTATCCACTTATGAGCAGTTCTTC
TRBJ1-2 TRBD1 TRBV7-3 - CASSPMGQGYGYTF TGTGCCAGCAGCCCGATGGGACAGGGCTATGGCTACACCTTC
TRBJ2-7 - TRBV30 few CAWRKNIRPSSYEQYF TGTGCCTGGAGGAAAAACATCAGGCCAAGCTCCTACGAGCAGTACTTC
TRBJ1-2 TRBD1 TRBV13 - CASSSPGQRYGYTF TGTGCCAGCAGCTCCCCGGGACAGAGGTATGGCTACACCTTC
TRBJ1-3 TRBD1 TRBV11-1 - CASSSDRGSRNTIYF TGTGCCAGCAGCTCCGACAGGGGAAGCAGAAACACCATATATTTT
TRBJ2-7 - TRBV7-8 once CASSPSLGEQYF TGTGCCAGCAGCCCATCCTTGGGGGAGCAGTACTTC
TRBJ2-5 - TRBV7-9 - CASSLLGQETQYF TGTGCCAGCAGCTTATTAGGGCAAGAGACCCAGTACTTC
TRBJ1-2 - TRBV15 - CATSRDSGGYTF TGTGCCACCAGCAGAGACAGTGGAGGCTACACCTTC
TRBJ2-5 - TRBV5-1 - CASSLRGETQYF TGCGCCAGCAGCTTGCGAGGTGAGACCCAGTACTTC
TRBJ1-5 - TRBV19 - CASSIVGGNQPQHF TGTGCCAGTAGTATAGTAGGGGGCAATCAGCCCCAGCATTTT
TRBJ1-1 - TRBV11-1 few CASGLGNTEAFF TGTGCCAGCGGCCTGGGAAACACTGAAGCTTTCTTT
TRBJ2-7 - TRBV11-2 - CASSLESGDGRYEQYF TGTGCCAGCAGCTTAGAGTCGGGGGATGGGCGTTACGAGCAGTACTTC
TRBJ1-2 - TRBV10-3 - CAIRGTEGYGYTF TGTGCCATCAGAGGGACCGAGGGATATGGCTACACCTTC
TRBJ2-3 - TRBV29-1 - CSVRGQKEATDTQYF TGCAGCGTACGAGGACAGAAAGAAGCCACAGATACGCAGTATTTT
TRBJ2-5 - TRBV5-8 few CASSHSGTAQETQYF TGTGCCAGCAGCCATTCCGGGACTGCCCAAGAGACCCAGTACTTC
TRBJ1-5 - TRBV20-1 few CSASNQPQHF TGCAGTGCTTCTAATCAGCCCCAGCATTTT
TRBJ2-7 - TRBV30 - CAWSRGGEDEQYF TGTGCCTGGAGTAGAGGGGGGGAAGACGAGCAGTACTTC
TRBJ2-7 - TRBV28 - CASTILGGGYEQYF TGTGCCAGCACCATCCTGGGTGGGGGCTACGAGCAGTACTTC
TRBJ2-7 - TRBV6-5 - CASSYRGRAYEQYF TGTGCCAGCAGTTATCGCGGACGCGCCTACGAGCAGTACTTC